The present TCR beta chain was sequenced within a study of CD8 T cells in Susac syndrome. General observations from the study: Susac-specific public clones were found in total CD8+ and CD8+ TEMRA repertoires, numbering some 15 and five, respectively.

In this sample, this clonotype turned up a few times. As yet, its antigen is unknown. An amount of RNA that ranged from 0.5 to 1 ug was reverse transcribed with random hexamers. Multiplex immunoSEQ PCR targeted 54 Vbeta and 13 Jbeta TCR beta segments. TCRdb reprocessed the immunoSEQ multiplex PCR reads via MiXCR and lists one record per CDR3 protein. Of roughly 100,000 distinct CDR3 sequences listed, roughly 95% are singletons. Germline V gene data show CDR1 as SGHRS and CDR2 as YFSETQ. Trimming removed 1 base from V and 5 bases from J, with 4 bases in between. This CDR3 region has 12 residues. This rearrangement joins TRBV5-1 to TRBJ2-1; D unresolved. The sample was CD8+ T cells from PBMCs. This sequence originates from a human donor with Susac syndrome. CDR3 DNA: TGCGCCAGCAGCTTGCTGGACAATGAGCAGTTCTTC. It codes for CASSLLDNEQFF.